Below are 9 T cell receptor beta chains sequenced from a single sample in a study of early T cells in non-severe SARS-CoV-2 infection. TCRdb independently ran MiXCR on the 5' RACE reads; one entry per CDR3 protein. There are 40,000 or so distinct CDR3 sequences in the sample; 5.8% occur only once, and about 8% lies in the top ten. The sample was whole blood. Receptor source: an adult who was a healthcare worker with PCR-confirmed SARS-CoV-2 infection or an uninfected control (not recorded which).

This chain links TRBV7-6 with TRBJ2-7; no definite D call. This CDR3 is built from 15 residues. V dropped 4 bases and J dropped 1 base, with 14 bases sitting between them. Germline V CDR1 and CDR2: SGHVS, FNYEAQ. The CDR3 bases are TGTGCCAGCAGCTCTAGAGTGGGGATATCCTACGAGCAGTACTTC. Translation: CASSSRVGISYEQYF.

The sample holds many counts of this clonotype. The rearrangement joins TRBV4-1 to TRBJ1-2, with D possibly TRBD1 on 6 matching bases. The CDR3 is 14 residues long. Germline V lookup: CDR1 MGHRA, CDR2 YSYEKL. Trimming removed 5 bases at V and 0 bases at J, with 10 bases between. CDR3 sequence: CASSRDTSNYGYTF. The CDR3 DNA reads TGCGCCAGCAGCAGGGACACTTCTAACTATGGCTACACCTTC.

At least ten counts were recorded for this clonotype. This chain joins TRBV4-1 and TRBJ2-2, with a tentative D call TRBD1 (6 bases). CDR3 length equals 14 residues. Germline V gene data show CDR1 as MGHRA and CDR2 as YSYEKL. V lost 0 bases and J lost 6, with 8 bases in between. CDR3 in amino acids: CASSQDSGAGELFF. The CDR3 DNA reads TGCGCCAGCAGCCAAGATTCAGGGGCCGGGGAGCTGTTTTTT.

This clonotype was seen at least ten times. The chain links TRBV6-2 or TRBV6-3 to TRBJ1-2; no definite D call. This CDR3 has 13 amino acids. In germline, CDR1 is MNHEY, CDR2 SVGEGT. Trimming removed 5 bases at V and 4 bases at J, with 11 bases between. The CDR3 region has the DNA TGTGCCAGCAGTGGCTCATCACTCTATGGCTACACCTTC. Protein: CASSGSSLYGYTF.

The chain joins TRBV2 to TRBJ2-7; unclear D gene. This CDR3 contains 15 residues. The V end lost 3 bases, the J end lost 6 bases, and 18 bases lay between the germline ends. Germline V gene lookup returns CDR1 SNHLY and CDR2 FYNNEI. The CDR3 nucleotides read TGTGCCAGCAGTGAGTCGAGCGTCGGAACTGCCGAGCAGTACTTC. It is translated as CASSESSVGTAEQYF.

The genes are TRBV12-3 or TRBV12-4 and TRBJ2-5; TRBD2 might be the D (5 bases). V shed 3 bases and J shed 5 bases, with 7 bases lying between them. The CDR3 runs to 12 residues. The CDR3 DNA is TGTGCCAGCAGTTTCTCGGGGGAGACCCAGTACTTC. It is translated as CASSFSGETQYF.

This clonotype was counted between two and nine times. The V and J genes are TRBV6-2 or TRBV6-3 and TRBJ2-1; no definite D call. The V end was cut by 1 base, the J end by 0 bases, with 13 bases between. CDR3 length: 17 amino acids. CDR1 is MNHEY and CDR2 is SVGEGT in the germline V gene. The CDR3 bases are TGTGCCAGCAGTTACTTCCCCGGGTCGAGCTCCTACAATGAGCAGTTCTTC. This sequence encodes CASSYFPGSSSYNEQFF.

This clonotype was recorded at least ten times. V usage is TRBV29-1 and J usage is TRBJ2-6; D gene unclear. Germline V lookup: CDR1 SQVTM, CDR2 ANQGSEA. The CDR3 extends over 14 amino acids. The V and J ends lost 3 bases and 0 bases respectively, with 6 bases between them. CDR3 sequence (DNA): TGCAGCGTTGAGTCCCTCTCTGGGGCCAACGTCCTGACTTTC. This translates into CSVESLSGANVLTF.

The table lists this clonotype with a few counts. The V call is TRBV12-3 or TRBV12-4, the J call TRBJ2-4, with a weak D call TRBD2 (7 bases). The V end was cut by 6 bases, the J end by 5 bases, with 14 bases between. The CDR3 sequence is 14 residues long. The CDR3 coding sequence is TGTGCCAGCAGCTTTAGGGGGGGCCAAAACATTCAGTACTTC. Protein sequence: CASSFRGGQNIQYF.